This T cell receptor (beta chain) was profiled in a study of cytomegalovirus exposure and HLA in healthy donors. CDR3 length: 17 residues. The V and J ends lost 3 bases and 1 base, in that order; junction bases with no gene match: 7. The PCR used 60 Vbeta and 13 Jbeta primers. The assay was immunoSEQ multiplex PCR, and TCRdb's table has in-frame clones only and misses some. The sample has about 240,000 clones, 82% seen once. Material: PBMCs. This TCR derives from a woman aged 40 to 50 in good health and CMV-seropositive. The chain carries TRBV23-1 and TRBJ1-1; 11 nucleotides align to TRBD1. TRBV23-1 is placed among ORFs of uncertain function. The CDR3 region is CASSHFGQGAGNTEAFF. The CDR3 DNA reads as TGCGCCAGCAGTCACTTTGGACAGGGGGCGGGGAACACTGAAGCTTTCTTT.